This TCR beta chain originates from a study of cytomegalovirus exposure and HLA in healthy donors. Germline V gives CDR1 SNHLY, CDR2 FYNNEI. With 6 bases removed from V and 5 bases from J, the gap between germline ends came to 16 bases. The CDR3 sequence is 14 residues long. Use of 60 Vbeta and 13 Jbeta primers characterized the PCR. Some clones are missing from TCRdb's copy, which holds only in-frame ones; the method was immunoSEQ multiplex PCR. The table lists about 180,000 clones, around 80% of them singletons. The sequence was obtained from a woman aged 60 to 75 in good health and CMV-seropositive. The specimen was PBMCs. V and J are TRBV2 and TRBJ1-1; D perhaps matches TRBD1 (5 bases). DNA for the CDR3: TGTGCCAGCAGGGCACAGGTATCGGAAACTGAAGCTTTCTTT. Protein product: CASRAQVSETEAFF.